The rows below give T cell receptor beta chains drawn from one sample of a study of regulatory T cells. Only in-frame clones appear in the TCRdb table, and some are missing; sequencing was by immunoSEQ multiplex PCR. There are approximately 37,000 clones in the sample; about 89% occur only once, and roughly 2.2% lies in the top ten. Sequenced input: conventional CD4+ T cells sorted from blood. The receptors were sampled from a person aged 18 to 29 with CD3G deficiency. Each CDR3 is given with its conserved first and last residue. A D gene is named only where the DNA matches it firmly. Size is omitted from some rows. Given values are once, few, many or a class for expanded clones.

D gene	V gene	clone size	J gene	CDR3 protein	CDR3 DNA
-	TRBV6-1	-	TRBJ1-2	CASSEMRDGYTF	TGTGCCAGCAGTGAAATGAGGGACGGCTACACCTTC
-	TRBV6-6	-	TRBJ1-2	CASSYDRDYGYTF	TGTGCCAGCAGTTATGACAGAGACTATGGCTACACCTTC
TRBD1	TRBV28	-	TRBJ1-4	CASSAGGIQDEKLFF	TGTGCCAGCAGTGCAGGGGGAATCCAGGATGAAAAACTGTTTTTT
-	TRBV28	-	TRBJ2-7	CASSRDSPGVREQYF	TGTGCCAGCAGTCGCGACAGCCCGGGGGTAAGAGAGCAGTACTTC
-	TRBV18	-	TRBJ2-6	CASSPAGRANVLTF	TGTGCCAGCTCACCAGCCGGGAGGGCCAACGTCCTGACTTTC
TRBD1	TRBV10-3	-	TRBJ2-7	CAISDPTVQGEQYF	TGTGCCATCAGTGACCCGACTGTACAGGGGGAGCAGTACTTC
TRBD2	TRBV10-3	-	TRBJ2-1	CAISRSGRTSGTSRRPYNEQFF	TGTGCCATCAGCCGTAGCGGCCGGACTAGCGGGACATCGCGAAGGCCATACAATGAGCAGTTCTTC
-	TRBV6-1	-	TRBJ2-7	CASSEINSYEQYF	TGTGCCAGCAGTGAAATTAACAGTTACGAGCAGTACTTC
-	TRBV10-2	-	TRBJ2-7	CASRYGTIGEQYF	TGCGCCAGCAGGTACGGGACAATAGGCGAGCAGTACTTC
-	TRBV30	-	TRBJ2-3	CAWSVRAGRNTDTQYF	TGTGCCTGGAGTGTTCGGGCAGGGAGGAACACAGATACGCAGTATTTT
-	TRBV7-9	-	TRBJ2-2	CASSSHRTLQELFF	TGTGCCAGCAGCTCCCACCGGACTCTACAGGAGCTGTTTTTT
TRBD1	TRBV10-3	-	TRBJ2-1	CAIGKTGGNEQFF	TGTGCCATCGGTAAAACAGGGGGCAATGAGCAGTTCTTC
-	TRBV6-1	-	TRBJ1-1	CASNSRGWTEAFF	TGTGCCAGCAACTCGAGGGGATGGACTGAAGCTTTCTTT
-	TRBV11-3	once	TRBJ2-7	CASSLVGQPGCEQYF	TGTGCCAGCAGCTTAGTAGGACAGCCGGGCTGCGAGCAGTACTTC
-	TRBV6-5	-	TRBJ2-7	CASSLRIYEQYF	TGTGCCAGCAGCCTCAGGATATACGAGCAGTACTTC
TRBD2	TRBV6-1	-	TRBJ2-1	CASTMTSGGYNEQFF	TGTGCCAGCACTATGACTAGCGGGGGTTACAATGAGCAGTTCTTC
-	TRBV6-1	once	TRBJ1-2	CASSEVWRDTNYGYTF	TGTGCCAGCAGTGAAGTCTGGCGGGACACTAACTATGGCTACACCTTC
-	TRBV9	once	TRBJ2-3	CASSVGQSTDTQYF	TGTGCCAGCAGCGTAGGACAGAGCACAGATACGCAGTATTTT
-	TRBV6-1	few	TRBJ1-1	CASRQSLSEAFF	TGTGCCAGCAGACAGTCACTTTCTGAAGCTTTCTTT
TRBD1	TRBV11-2	once	TRBJ2-7	CASSASVSFGTGVSYEQYF	TGTGCCAGCAGCGCCTCAGTATCCTTCGGGACAGGTGTCTCCTACGAGCAGTACTTC
-	TRBV11-2	-	TRBJ1-1	CASSLGGRAAEAFF	TGTGCCAGCAGCTTAGGGGGTAGGGCGGCTGAAGCTTTCTTT
TRBD1	TRBV18	-	TRBJ2-7	CASSSQDRGLRNEQYF	TGTGCCAGCTCATCCCAGGACAGGGGCCTTCGGAACGAGCAGTACTTC
-	TRBV19	-	TRBJ1-2	CASSPMVGLNYGYTF	TGTGCCAGTAGCCCCATGGTTGGCTTAAACTATGGCTACACCTTC
-	TRBV5-1	-	TRBJ1-4	CASSPDGGRGEKLFF	TGCGCCAGCAGCCCGGACGGAGGGAGAGGTGAAAAACTGTTTTTT
TRBD1	TRBV7-9	once	TRBJ2-5	CASSLGIGGAETQYF	TGTGCCAGCAGCTTAGGTATAGGGGGCGCTGAGACCCAGTACTTC
TRBD1	TRBV7-9	-	TRBJ1-1	CASSAYRGEKATEAFF	TGTGCCAGCAGCGCTTACAGGGGTGAAAAGGCCACTGAAGCTTTCTTT
-	TRBV19	-	TRBJ2-6	CASSPWGLVSGANVLTF	TGTGCCAGTAGCCCTTGGGGGTTAGTCTCTGGGGCCAACGTCCTGACTTTC
TRBD2	TRBV5-1	-	TRBJ2-1	CASSPGLAGNYNEQFF	TGCGCCAGCAGCCCCGGACTAGCGGGCAACTACAATGAGCAGTTCTTC
TRBD1	TRBV7-9	-	TRBJ2-3	CASSLGDRHTDTQYF	TGTGCCAGCAGCTTAGGGGACAGGCACACAGATACGCAGTATTTT
TRBD1	TRBV5-1	few	TRBJ1-2	CASSLGQGANYGYTF	TGCGCCAGCAGCCTCGGACAGGGGGCTAATTATGGCTACACCTTC
-	TRBV28	-	TRBJ2-1	CASSGGRPYNEQFF	TGTGCCAGCAGTGGGGGGCGGCCCTACAATGAGCAGTTCTTC
TRBD2	TRBV7-8	once	TRBJ2-7	CASSPRTSGSYEQYF	TGTGCCAGCAGCCCCCGGACTAGCGGGTCTTACGAGCAGTACTTC
-	TRBV6-6	-	TRBJ2-7	CASSYSTMTGAYEQYF	TGTGCCAGCAGTTACTCGACTATGACGGGAGCCTACGAGCAGTACTTC
-	TRBV7-8	-	TRBJ2-7	CASSSFRYEQYF	TGTGCCAGCAGCTCCTTCCGATACGAGCAGTACTTC
-	TRBV6-4	-	TRBJ2-5	CASRPAGVETQYF	TGTGCCAGCAGGCCGGCCGGGGTGGAGACCCAGTACTTC
TRBD1	TRBV28	-	TRBJ2-7	CASSGQGGSYEQYF	TGTGCCAGCAGTGGACAGGGTGGATCCTACGAGCAGTACTTC
-	TRBV28	-	TRBJ1-5	CASSPVGDLQPQHF	TGTGCCAGCAGTCCTGTGGGGGATCTTCAGCCCCAGCATTTT
TRBD2	TRBV6-6	-	TRBJ2-1	CASSYRTSQTNEQFF	TGTGCCAGCAGCTACAGGACTAGCCAAACCAATGAGCAGTTCTTC
-	TRBV28	-	TRBJ2-1	CASSLPHGNEQFF	TGTGCCAGCAGCCTTCCCCACGGCAATGAGCAGTTCTTC
-	TRBV10-2	-	TRBJ1-1	CASSALGGNTEAFF	TGCGCCAGCAGCGCTCTGGGGGGTAACACTGAAGCTTTCTTT
-	TRBV10-3	-	TRBJ1-1	CAISENLDREAFF	TGTGCCATCAGTGAGAACCTCGACCGTGAAGCTTTCTTT
-	TRBV18	-	TRBJ2-3	CASARGPGDTQYF	TGTGCCAGCGCCCGGGGTCCGGGAGATACGCAGTATTTT
-	TRBV28	-	TRBJ2-5	CASSLVKRQETQYF	TGTGCCAGCAGTTTAGTAAAACGGCAAGAGACCCAGTACTTC
-	TRBV28	-	TRBJ2-7	CASSLWQASYEQYF	TGTGCCAGCAGTTTATGGCAGGCTTCCTACGAGCAGTACTTC
TRBD2	TRBV7-9	-	TRBJ2-3	CASSSSGRRTDTQYF	TGTGCCAGCAGCTCCAGCGGGAGGCGCACAGATACGCAGTATTTT
-	TRBV7-7	-	TRBJ2-1	CANNSYNEQFF	TGTGCCAACAACAGCTACAATGAGCAGTTCTTC
TRBD1	TRBV6-1	-	TRBJ2-7	CASRGQGLEQYF	TGTGCCAGCAGGGGACAGGGACTCGAGCAGTACTTC
-	TRBV7-9	-	TRBJ2-5	CASSSGPLYGTQYF	TGTGCCAGCAGCTCCGGACCCCTATATGGGACCCAGTACTTC
-	TRBV19	-	TRBJ1-1	CASSPRDGNTEAFF	TGTGCCAGTAGTCCCCGGGACGGGAACACTGAAGCTTTCTTT
TRBD1	TRBV11-2	-	TRBJ2-7	CASSLVGTGLYEQYF	TGTGCCAGCAGCTTAGTCGGGACAGGGCTGTACGAGCAGTACTTC
-	TRBV6-1	-	TRBJ2-5	CASNPQVAQETQYF	TGTGCCAGCAACCCCCAGGTGGCTCAAGAGACCCAGTACTTC
-	TRBV28	-	TRBJ2-6	CASSSTGGTVLSGANVLTF	TGTGCCAGCAGTTCCACCGGAGGGACAGTCCTCTCTGGGGCCAACGTCCTGACTTTC
-	TRBV7-9	-	TRBJ2-1	CASSAGRPPRNEQFF	TGTGCCAGCAGCGCTGGACGACCGCCGAGGAATGAGCAGTTCTTC
-	TRBV18	-	TRBJ2-3	CASSPQVTDTQYF	TGTGCCAGCTCACCACAGGTCACAGATACGCAGTATTTT
-	TRBV5-1	-	TRBJ2-7	CASSVDGYEQYF	TGCGCCAGCAGCGTGGACGGCTACGAGCAGTACTTC
-	TRBV28	-	TRBJ2-5	CASSSGAKETQYF	TGTGCCAGCAGTTCGGGGGCTAAAGAGACCCAGTACTTC